The source of this T cell receptor (beta chain) is a study of shared clonotypes between healthy human individuals (dated by TCRdb to the early 2020s). Regarding the study in general: The cohort included three men and a couple of women between 18 and 49 years of age. For each donor, three plates each were used for CD4 naive and CD4 memory, two plates were used for CD8 naive, and one plate was used for CD8 memory. To estimate repertoire size and how much clonotypes are shared between individuals, the study performed deep sequencing of blood TCR repertoires from a few healthy adults. Libraries were prepared and TCR repertoires were sequenced by different laboratories using diverse techniques, in order to increase sequencing depth and limit assay-specific biases. Each donor's leukapheresis produced roughly between about 0.85 and 10 billion PBMCs. Broader findings and caveats from the paper: Larger estimated clonotype richness was generally found for naive subsets than for memory subsets. Sampling was limited to blood, and TCR repertoires in tissue likely differ from TCR repertoires in blood. Compared with non-shared clonotypes, clonotypes shared by all four sorted-subset donors had higher generation probabilities. Around 5.4% of naive CD4, 3.5% of naive CD8, approximately 2% of memory CD4, and 0.35% to 0.5% of memory CD8 clonotypes were shared across several donors. Because the study included only a small number of donors, the genetic and exposure-history diversity represented was limited. Pairwise subsampling indicated that sequencing depth was expected to affect the degree of clonotype sharing among donors. Even with the large sequencing depth, rarefaction of the sorted-subset datasets indicated that sequencing was incomplete.

Concerning this clone itself: No antigen is known for it. Qualities for individual bases were not recorded, and no much larger clone is one base off.

Healthy HIV-negative adults with no recently reported acute infections or vaccinations were included as donors. Every donor was a Caucasian adult living in Nashville, Tennessee, USA. CD4+ T cells were enriched by magnetic negative selection, after which naive cells were positively selected on CD45RA and the negative fraction was taken as the memory subset. After blood collection by leukapheresis, PBMCs were isolated using Ficoll-Histopaque density gradient centrifugation and then cryopreserved in the vapor phase of liquid nitrogen. Analytical flow cytometry was used to check the purity and quantity of each magnetically sorted T cell population. Each sorted fraction had its genomic DNA isolated and then quantified by UV absorbance on a Nanodrop 2000c. The CDR3 contains 9 residues, cysteine and phenylalanine counted. The sequence is cut down to CDR3 DNA, 27 bases in frame from base 1. From the germline V gene, CDR1 is LGHNA and CDR2 is YSLEER. Cut back by 6 bases and 11 bases, the V and J ends lie 7 bases apart.

TCR CDR3 regions were amplified from genomic DNA by multiplex PCR using the deep immunoSEQ assay. Extracted genomic DNA from each cell subset was spread evenly across all wells of several immunoSEQ 96-well plates, with each plate serving as a replicate. For sorted subsets, each replicate PCR was loaded with roughly 0.2 ug genomic DNA, equivalent to 25,000 to 30,000 T cell genomes. The purified libraries were quantified using a Qubit 3.0 fluorometer, sized with a Bioanalyzer 2100, and then quantified again using the KAPA Library Quantification kit. A separate single-read 150-cycle Illumina NextSeq 550 flow cell was used to sequence each immunoSEQ 96-well plate. Regarding the original processing steps: Because only junctional sequences without quality scores were contained in the immunoSEQ output, filtering matching that applied to full-length reads could not be performed. Sequences were annotated with PyIR, a Python wrapper for IgBLAST v1.9, and V/J genes and CDR3 were assigned using IMGT germline references. Reads with weak V/J assignments (E-value above 1e-6), missing CDR3, stop codons, out-of-frame junctions, or ambiguous translated residues were removed. V3J clonotypes were defined by identical inferred V gene, J gene, and CDR3 amino acid sequence. Percentage overlap between repertoires was computed as shared unique clonotypes divided by the size of the smaller repertoire. RTK rarefaction, the Chao1 estimator, and Recon v2.1 estimates of unobserved clonotypes were used to assess repertoire richness. For all TCRbeta clonotypes obtained by the gDNA method from several donors, generation probabilities were computed with OLGA. TCRdb stores this immuneACCESS table with in-frame sequences only. Part of the clones is absent; in the studies checked, under half of the shortfall reflects unresolved V genes, and no reason is known for the rest. That table supplies the V and J calls and clone size; D and trimming were determined from the DNA. This sample comprises around 2.1 million clones, nearly 97% of them detected only once. The ten largest clones represent approximately 0.13% of the sample.

Sample: naive CD4+ T cells sorted from blood. The cell subset or site label, read with the paper, signifies: CD45RA+ positively selected. This sequence originates from a man aged 18 to 29 in good health. This sequence uses TRBV4-3 and TRBJ1-2; the D gene is unclear. The CDR3 is CASRPSYTF. The sequenced DNA: TGCGCCAGCAGACCCTCGTACACCTTC.